The 12 T cell receptor beta chains presented below share a single source sample, sequenced in a study of T-cell reconstitution after alpha-beta-depleted transplantation in children. The authors prepared the TCRbeta library with unique molecular identifiers. In TCRdb, the PCR reads were re-called with MiXCR into one record per CDR3 protein. The table records about 540,000 distinct CDR3 sequences, 25% to 30% of them present only once. The specimen was PBMCs, collected before TCRalphabeta/CD19-depleted stem cell transplant. These receptors all come from a boy under two years old with Wiskott-Aldrich syndrome, due to receive a stem cell transplant.

This rearrangement joins TRBV12-3 or TRBV12-4 to TRBJ2-4, with 7 bases lining up with TRBD1. The CDR3 length is 15 residues. J gave up 0 bases and V 3 bases, and 2 bases lay outside the gene matches. The CDR3 DNA sequence: TGTGCCAGCAGTTTGAGGGGGCTAGCCAAAAACATTCAGTACTTC. It codes for CASSLRGLAKNIQYF.

The V call is TRBV29-1, the J call TRBJ2-7, with 11 bases that match TRBD2. The germline V gene encodes CDR1 SQVTM and CDR2 ANQGSEA. The J segment lost 7 bases and the V segment lost 2 bases, leaving 10 bases of the junction unmatched. This CDR3 contains 15 residues. The CDR3 protein is CSVEKTSGSLGEQYF. CDR3 sequence (DNA): TGCAGCGTTGAAAAAACTAGCGGGAGTTTGGGGGAGCAGTACTTC.

This clonotype was found a few times. Sequence at one end of the junction differs from germline and may be a read error. The V gene is TRBV7-7, the J gene TRBJ2-1; the D is unclear. The CDR3 runs 13 residues. In germline, CDR1 is SSHAT, CDR2 FNYEAQ (reference sequence). The CDR3 DNA is TGTGCCAGCAGGTCCGACTCCGACAATGAGCAGTTCTTC. This codes for CASRSDSDNEQFF.

The chain couples TRBV4-1 to TRBJ1-6, with D maybe TRBD1 (5 bases). Germline CDR1 and CDR2: MGHRA and YSYEKL. The CDR3 is 15 amino acids. Trimming stripped 1 base from V and 8 bases from J, with 12 bases between. CDR3 loop: CASSQVSRGDSPLHF. CDR3 in DNA: TGCGCCAGCAGCCAAGTAAGCAGAGGGGATTCACCCCTCCACTTT.

There are a few counts of this clonotype. The chain employs TRBV3-1 and TRBJ1-2; no firm D call. The CDR3 is made up of 14 amino acids. The V end lost 1 base, the J end lost 4 bases, and 10 bases lay between the germline ends. Germline V CDR1 and CDR2: LGHDT, YNNKEL (reference sequence). The CDR3 bases are TGTGCCAGCAGCCAAGGAACCAGCTTCTATGGCTACACCTTC. Translated: CASSQGTSFYGYTF.

The CDR3 sequence: CASSLTTESNYGYTF. CDR3 bases: TGCGCCAGCAGCTTAACGACGGAATCTAACTATGGCTACACCTTC. This chain links TRBV5-1 with TRBJ1-2, with no clear D. CDR3 length: 15 amino acids. Germline V gene sequence: CDR1 SGHRS, CDR2 YFSETQ. The V end was cut by 2 bases, the J end by 0 bases, with 11 bases between.

This clonotype was detected a few times. The chain has TRBV10-3 and TRBJ2-3; 8 positions match TRBD1. This CDR3 spans 14 amino acids. CDR1 is ENHRY and CDR2 is SYGVKD in the germline V gene. Trimming at V came to 10 bases and at J to 2 bases, leaving 8 bases not matched to a gene. CDR3 bases: TGTGCCAGTAGACAGGGGACAGACACAGATACGCAGTATTTT. It encodes CASRQGTDTDTQYF.

The CDR3 DNA is TGTGCCAGCAGCTCCGTGGGGTACCCCCATGAAGCTTTCTTT. Protein: CASSSVGYPHEAFF. J is TRBJ1-1 and V is TRBV7-6; D uncertain. This CDR3 has 14 amino acids. Germline loops: CDR1 SGHVS, CDR2 FNYEAQ. Trimming removed 4 bases from V and 7 bases from J, with 16 bases in between.

The chain employs TRBV29-1 and TRBJ2-3, with D possibly matching TRBD2 (6 bases). V was cut by 6 bases and J by 6 bases, with 16 bases left in between. Germline CDR1 SQVTM, CDR2 ANQGSEA. CDR3 length: 13 amino acids. In DNA form, the CDR3 reads TGCAGCGTCGGACTACAGCTGGGGGATACGCAGTATTTT. Protein sequence: CSVGLQLGDTQYF.

This clonotype showed up just a few times. CDR3 in DNA: TGCAGCACGTCAGGGACGGGTCGGGAAGAGACCCAGTACTTC. Its protein is CSTSGTGREETQYF. The chain has TRBV20-1 and TRBJ2-5; D might be TRBD1 or TRBD2, each matching 5 bases. In germline, CDR1 is DFQATT, CDR2 SNEGSKA (reference sequence). The CDR3 is 14 residues long.

This clonotype was found a few times. The chain combines TRBV6-2 or TRBV6-3 with TRBJ2-2; no definite D call. This CDR3 comprises 16 residues. CDR1 and CDR2 (germline): MNHEY, SVGEGT. Deletions cut 4 bases from V and 2 bases from J, with 14 bases between. CDR3 sequence (DNA): TGTGCCAGCAGTTCACAGTGGCGCCCAAACACCGGGGAGCTGTTTTTT. This translates into CASSSQWRPNTGELFF.

This clonotype has just a few counts. V usage is TRBV20-1 and J usage is TRBJ2-7; D possibly matches TRBD1 or TRBD2 (7 bases each). Germline CDR1 reads DFQATT; CDR2 reads SNEGSKA (reference sequence). Trimming shortened V by 0 bases and J by 3 bases, and 15 bases separated the two germline ends. The CDR3 totals 15 residues. CDR3 region: CSARDAGGVRYEQYF. In nucleotides, the CDR3 is TGCAGTGCTAGAGATGCAGGGGGGGTTCGCTACGAGCAGTACTTC.